The entry below describes one T cell receptor beta chain. Followed over time, Seattle patients had been enrolled while infection was active. These data are taken from a study of blood T cell repertoires in COVID-19. Study information: The samples span acute and convalescent COVID-19 from the United States, Italy and Spain. PBMCs, B-cell-depleted T cells, or T cells provided the cDNA or gDNA that made up the material.

The germline V gene encodes CDR1 GTSNPN and CDR2 SVGIG (reference sequence). The CDR3 is made up of 16 amino acids. V was clipped by 0 bases and J by 4 bases, with 16 bases between them. In the original analysis: Nucleated cell number was recorded as an estimate derived from reference gene primer amplification. Measured with immunoSEQ multiplex PCR; TCRdb has only the in-frame clones, and not every one. V, J and clone size are those of that table, while D and trimming were read from the DNA. The profile covers about 300,000 clones, with 85% to 90% appearing a single time and 6.3% taken by the ten largest.

The chain couples TRBV30 to TRBJ1-5; no reliable D call. This clonotype was obtained from a woman between 45 and 60 years old with COVID-19, enrolled during active disease. Material: peripheral blood. CDR3: CAWSVMAGNPNQPQHF. The CDR3 DNA reads as TGTGCCTGGAGTGTAATGGCGGGAAACCCTAATCAGCCCCAGCATTTT. Full variable domain (remainder filled in from reference TRBV30 and TRBJ1-5): SQTIHQWPATLVQPVGSPLSLECTVEGTSNPNLYWYRQAAGRGLQLLFYSVGIGQISSEVPQNLSASRPQDRQFILSSKKLLLSDSGFYLCAWSVMAGNPNQPQHFGDGTRLSIL.